This T cell receptor (beta chain) was recorded in a study of response to subunit inactivated influenza vaccine. The CDR3 loop spans 14 amino acids. CDR1 and CDR2 from the germline V gene are DFQATT and SNEGSKA (reference sequence). V shed 5 bases and J 3 bases; nucleotides not matched to a gene: 5. This clonotype has at least ten counts. Its antigen is unidentified. In TCRdb, the RT-PCR reads were re-called with MiXCR into one record per CDR3 protein. This table holds 200,000 to 250,000 distinct CDR3 sequences, 12% found once. Findings of the study overall: Authors suggested each seasonal influenza vaccination recruits few new T cells.

The sample here was non-naive T cells sorted from PBMCs, taken less than 15 days before vaccination. The receptor was derived from a man between 50 and 59 years old who received an inactivated influenza vaccine. V gene TRBV20-1 combines with J gene TRBJ2-1; 9 bases map to TRBD1. CDR3 sequence: CSAGRDRDYNEQFF. CDR3 DNA sequence: TGCAGTGCTGGCCGGGACAGGGACTACAATGAGCAGTTCTTC.